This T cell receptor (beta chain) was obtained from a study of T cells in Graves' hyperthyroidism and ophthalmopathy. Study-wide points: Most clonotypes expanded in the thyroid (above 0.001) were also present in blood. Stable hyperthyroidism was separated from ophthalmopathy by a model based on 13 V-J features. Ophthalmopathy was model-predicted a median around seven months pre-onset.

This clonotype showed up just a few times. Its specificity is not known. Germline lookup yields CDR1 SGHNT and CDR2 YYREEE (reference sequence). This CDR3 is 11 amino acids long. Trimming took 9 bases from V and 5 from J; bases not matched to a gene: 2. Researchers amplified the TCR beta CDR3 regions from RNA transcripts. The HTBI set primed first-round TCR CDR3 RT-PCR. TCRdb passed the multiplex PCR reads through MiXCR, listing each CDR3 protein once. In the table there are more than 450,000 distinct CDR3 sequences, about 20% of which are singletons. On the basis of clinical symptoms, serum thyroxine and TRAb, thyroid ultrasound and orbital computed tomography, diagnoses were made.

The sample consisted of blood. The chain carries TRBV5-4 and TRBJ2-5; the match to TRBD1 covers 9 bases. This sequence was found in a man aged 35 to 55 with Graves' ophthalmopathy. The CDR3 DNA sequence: TGTGCCACGACAGGGGGGGAGACCCAGTACTTC. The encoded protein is CATTGGETQYF. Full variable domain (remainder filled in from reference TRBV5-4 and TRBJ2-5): ETGVTQSPTHLIKTRGQQVTLRCSSQSGHNTVSWYQQALGQGPQFIFQYYREEENGRGNFPPRFSGLQFPNYSSELNVNALELDDSALYLCATTGGETQYFGPGTRLLVL.